What follows is one TCR beta chain and its context. The CDR3 has 16 amino acids. V lost 8 bases and J 0 bases, leaving 20 bases between the germline ends. Per the germline V gene, CDR1 is MDHEN and CDR2 is SYDVKM. In the original workflow: Amplification of reference gene primers was used by the study to estimate nucleated cell counts. This table comes from immunoSEQ multiplex PCR, and its TCRdb copy is limited to in-frame clones, with some not included. Clone size and the V and J calls come from that table; the DNA yielded D and trimming. The sample includes about 190,000 clones, over 75% of them seen just once. The data belong to a study of blood T cell repertoires in COVID-19. As for the study in general: Donors in the United States, Italy and Spain gave samples during acute or convalescent COVID-19.

Material for sequencing was peripheral blood. This rearrangement joins TRBV28 to TRBJ2-7; D not resolved. This TCR was sampled from a woman older than 75 with active or convalescent COVID-19. The CDR3 DNA sequence: TGTGCCAGCTCCCCTCCCCCAGTCCAAAACTCCTACGAGCAGTACTTC. Its translation is CASSPPPVQNSYEQYF.